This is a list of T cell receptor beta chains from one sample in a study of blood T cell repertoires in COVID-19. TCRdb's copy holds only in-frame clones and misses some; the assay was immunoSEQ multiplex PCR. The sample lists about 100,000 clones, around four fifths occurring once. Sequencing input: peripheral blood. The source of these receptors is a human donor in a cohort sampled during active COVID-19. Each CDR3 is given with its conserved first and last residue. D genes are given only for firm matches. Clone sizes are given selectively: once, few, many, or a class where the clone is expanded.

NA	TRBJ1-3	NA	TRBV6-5	CASMGGANTIYF
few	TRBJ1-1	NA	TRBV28	CASSSHRGWAFF
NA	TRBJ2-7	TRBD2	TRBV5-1	CASSLTGGLSSYEQYF
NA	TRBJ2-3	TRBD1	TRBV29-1	CSGGQGPDTQYF
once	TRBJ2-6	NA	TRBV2	CASSEFTGANVLTF
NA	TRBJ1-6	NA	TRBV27	CASSPAYNSPLHF
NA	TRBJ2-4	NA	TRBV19	CASRSEGAIGRNIQYF
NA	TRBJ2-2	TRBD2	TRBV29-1	CSVAGLAGKNTGELFF
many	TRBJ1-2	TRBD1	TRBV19	CASGDRDSYGYTF
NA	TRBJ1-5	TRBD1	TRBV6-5	CASSNRGDQPQHF
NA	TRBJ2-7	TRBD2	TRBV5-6	CASSWGKFSGYEQYF
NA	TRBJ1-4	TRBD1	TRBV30	CAALRQGGIANEKLFF
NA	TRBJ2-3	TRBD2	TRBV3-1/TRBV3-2	CASSQVGGGADTQYF
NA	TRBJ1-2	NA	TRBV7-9	CASSSSGGGGYGYTF
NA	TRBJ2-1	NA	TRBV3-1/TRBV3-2	CASSPEPTTRQFF
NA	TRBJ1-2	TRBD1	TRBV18	CASSLDRGNYGYTF
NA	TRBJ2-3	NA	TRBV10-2	CASSESRGTDTQYF
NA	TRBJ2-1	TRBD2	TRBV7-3	CASSLTSGDGYNEQFF
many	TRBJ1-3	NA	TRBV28	CASSLTRTVSGNTIYF